Ten or more counts support the clone carrying this T cell receptor (beta chain). The data were taken from a study of T cells in Graves' hyperthyroidism and ophthalmopathy. The CDR3 consists of 16 residues. Trimming pared 5 bases from V and 4 bases from J, leaving 20 bases between. There were TCR beta CDR3 regions amplified from RNA transcripts. First-round RT-PCR with HTBI primers amplified the TCR CDR3 region. TCRdb fed the multiplex PCR reads into MiXCR, producing one record per CDR3 protein. The sample lists around 420,000 distinct CDR3 sequences, about 15% occurring once. The clonotype was recovered from a woman younger than 30 with Graves' hyperthyroidism. Sequenced material: blood. The chain joins TRBV12-3 or TRBV12-4 to TRBJ2-5, with D maybe TRBD2 (7 bases). CDR3 DNA: TGTGCCAGCAGTCAGCGGGGATGGGGGGCTGGAGAGACCCAGTACTTC. Translated: CASSQRGWGAGETQYF.